This entry is about one TCR beta chain. Its antigen specificity is not known. The record has no base qualities; no much larger clone is one base away. Library construction relied on the immunoSEQ multiplex PCR assay. As stored in TCRdb, this immuneACCESS dataset retains in-frame rearrangements with V and J assigned. A fraction of the clones does not appear; measured against another copy, unresolved V genes explain less than half of the discrepancy, and the remainder lacks a known reason. The sample table contains around 340,000 clones; only one count was recorded for more than 85% of them. About 0.02% of the sample lies in the top ten. This record belongs to a study of shared T cell receptors in the human thymus (dated by TCRdb to the early 2020s). The study in broad terms: The study examined how self-reactive, shared T-cell receptor alpha chains are generated in the human thymus.

The CDR3 has 17 amino acids, counting the end cysteine and phenylalanine. Just CDR3 DNA is preserved here, 51 bases in frame from base 1. Germline trimming: 1 base from V, 9 bases from J; junction bases outside gene matches: 8. As encoded in the germline V gene, CDR1 is SGHNT while CDR2 is YENEEA. Sequences were obtained from thymocytes. Here the chain combines TRBV11-3 and TRBJ2-1; 14 nucleotides in the junction match TRBD2. The receptor was derived from a human donor. This receptor has the CDR3 CASSLGPGLAGAGEQFF. The nucleotide sequence is given as TGTGCCAGCAGCTTAGGCCCGGGACTAGCGGGAGCCGGTGAGCAGTTCTTC.